This T cell receptor (beta chain) appears in the sequencing data of a study of identical twins. Findings and caveats of the study: Whereas memory repertoires showed no such difference, abundant cord blood beta clonotypes carried fewer insertions. The study found weaker excess twin sharing in beta out-of-frame sequences. Where out-of-frame alpha sequences were twin-shared, they showed excess low generation probability.

CDR3 length equals 15 residues. Germline-derived CDR1 and CDR2 are MGHDK and SYGVNS. V lost 2 bases, J lost 2 bases, and 13 bases lay in between. Via MiXCR, TCRdb re-called the 5' RACE reads, giving one row per CDR3 protein. The table lists a few hundred thousand distinct CDR3 sequences, roughly 9% of them singletons. This clonotype has a count of ten or more. Its specificity is unknown. This sequence originates from a woman aged 45 to 65 in good health. V usage is TRBV25-1 and J usage is TRBJ2-7; D is unresolved. The sample taken for sequencing was naive T cells sorted from blood. The CDR3 nucleotides are TGTGCCAGCAGTGAAGTGGGTCCGGGTACCTACGAGCAGTACTTC. Translated, it gives CASSEVGPGTYEQYF.